The rows below give T cell receptor beta chains drawn from one sample of a study of PD-1 blockade in classical Hodgkin lymphoma. Produced via immunoSEQ multiplex PCR; TCRdb's table is partial and in-frame only. The sample includes tens of thousands of clones, approximately 89% of them seen just once. The starting material was peripheral blood mononuclear cells (PBMCs), obtained before the second cycle of nivolumab. These receptors were collected from a human donor with classical Hodgkin lymphoma. CDR3s include the opening cysteine and the closing phenylalanine or tryptophan. A D gene is named only where the DNA matches it firmly. Size values are once, few and many counts, or a class for expanded clones, and some rows have none.

clone size	D gene	V gene	J gene	CDR3 protein	CDR3 DNA
.	TRBD1	TRBV11-3	TRBJ2-5	CASSSDRDQETQYF	TGTGCCAGCAGCAGCGACAGGGATCAAGAGACCCAGTACTTC
.	TRBD1	TRBV6-5	TRBJ2-6	CASSYGTAGANVLTF	TGTGCCAGCAGTTACGGGACAGCTGGGGCCAACGTCCTGACTTTC
.	.	TRBV28	TRBJ2-7	CATHPDGENYEQYF	TGTGCCACCCATCCTGACGGGGAAAACTACGAGCAGTACTTC
.	.	TRBV10-3	TRBJ2-3	CATTWRPGGTDTQYF	TGTGCCACCACCTGGCGTCCGGGGGGCACAGATACGCAGTATTTT
.	.	TRBV10-3	TRBJ2-6	CAITIDRSLHSGANVLTF	TGTGCCATCACCATAGACAGGAGCCTCCACTCTGGGGCCAACGTCCTGACTTTC
.	.	TRBV6-1	TRBJ2-7	CASSEGWAGYNYEQYF	TGTGCCAGCAGTGAAGGATGGGCTGGCTATAACTACGAGCAGTACTTC
.	TRBD1	TRBV19	TRBJ1-1	CASRPRDRNTEAFF	TGTGCCAGTAGACCCCGGGACAGGAACACTGAAGCTTTCTTT
few	.	TRBV25-1	TRBJ1-3	CASSDQNTIYF	TGTGCCAGCAGTGACCAGAACACCATATATTTT
.	TRBD2	TRBV18	TRBJ2-3	CASSPSGGATDTQYF	TGTGCCAGCTCCCCCAGCGGGGGGGCAACAGATACGCAGTATTTT
.	TRBD2	TRBV11-3	TRBJ2-1	CASSLHHVLAGAGEQFF	TGTGCCAGCAGCCTCCACCATGTACTAGCGGGAGCGGGTGAGCAGTTCTTC
.	TRBD1	TRBV2	TRBJ1-1	CARTRQGNTEAFF	TGTGCCAGGACCCGACAGGGGAACACTGAAGCTTTCTTT
.	TRBD1	TRBV27	TRBJ1-2	CASSSTRGPNIGYTF	TGTGCCAGCAGTTCCACCAGGGGGCCGAACATTGGCTACACCTTC
.	.	TRBV11-2	TRBJ1-6	CASSLRSSYNSPLHF	TGTGCCAGCAGCTTAAGAAGCTCCTATAATTCACCCCTCCACTTT
.	.	TRBV10-3	TRBJ2-1	CAISGLALNNEQFF	TGTGCCATCAGTGGTCTAGCGCTCAACAATGAGCAGTTCTTC
.	TRBD2	TRBV9	TRBJ2-3	CASSASGGADTQYF	TGTGCCAGCAGCGCTAGCGGGGGGGCAGATACGCAGTATTTT
.	.	TRBV4-1	TRBJ1-5	CASSQASGGFNQPQHF	TGCGCCAGCAGCCAAGCCTCCGGCGGATTCAATCAGCCCCAGCATTTT
.	.	TRBV11-2	TRBJ2-7	CASGEGKYEQYF	TGTGCCAGCGGCGAGGGAAAATACGAGCAGTACTTC
.	.	TRBV18	TRBJ2-1	CASSDQGGSGEQFF	TGTGCCAGCTCTGATCAGGGGGGGTCGGGTGAGCAGTTCTTC
.	.	TRBV7-9	TRBJ2-6	CASSPTEQTISGANVLTF	TGTGCCAGCAGCCCGACAGAACAGACTATTTCTGGGGCCAACGTCCTGACTTTC
once	TRBD2	TRBV5-1	TRBJ2-1	CASSLAGLAGTNEQFF	TGCGCCAGCAGCTTGGCGGGACTAGCGGGGACCAATGAGCAGTTCTTC
few	TRBD2	TRBV4-2	TRBJ2-7	CASSQDGFSSGGYEQYF	TGTGCCAGCAGCCAAGATGGTTTTTCTAGCGGGGGGTACGAGCAGTACTTC
.	.	TRBV18	TRBJ1-2	CASSSGIDYGYTF	TGTGCCAGCTCATCCGGGATTGACTATGGCTACACCTTC
.	TRBD2	TRBV5-4	TRBJ2-7	CASSFLADSYEQYF	TGTGCCAGCAGCTTCCTAGCGGACTCCTACGAGCAGTACTTC
.	.	TRBV28	TRBJ2-7	CASSLRANYEQYF	TGTGCCAGCAGTTTGAGAGCCAACTACGAGCAGTACTTC
.	.	TRBV6-1	TRBJ2-1	CASSTGPWGNEQFF	TGTGCCAGCAGTACGGGACCTTGGGGGAATGAGCAGTTCTTC
once	.	TRBV27	TRBJ1-1	CASSSISNTEAFF	TGTGCCAGCAGCTCAATCTCGAACACTGAAGCTTTCTTT
.	.	TRBV18	TRBJ1-5	CASSPPGAASNQPQHF	TGTGCCAGCTCACCACCGGGGGCGGCCTCCAATCAGCCCCAGCATTTT
.	.	TRBV18	TRBJ2-3	CASSPSPDTQYF	TGTGCCAGCTCGCCCTCCCCAGATACGCAGTATTTT
.	.	TRBV2	TRBJ2-2	CASSDPRKNTGELFF	TGTGCCAGCAGTGATCCCAGGAAAAACACCGGGGAGCTGTTTTTT
once	TRBD1	TRBV10-2	TRBJ1-6	CASTGQYNSPLHF	TGCGCCAGCACGGGACAGTATAATTCACCCCTCCACTTT
.	.	TRBV6-1	TRBJ2-1	CASSDQGMTYNEQFF	TGTGCCAGCAGTGACCAGGGAATGACCTACAATGAGCAGTTCTTC
.	.	TRBV19	TRBJ2-5	CASSIGQLETQYF	TGTGCCAGTAGTATCGGGCAGCTCGAGACCCAGTACTTC
.	TRBD1	TRBV5-6	TRBJ2-2	CASSLIGRGRDTGELFF	TGTGCCAGCAGCTTGATCGGCAGGGGGCGGGACACCGGGGAGCTGTTTTTT
.	.	TRBV29-1	TRBJ1-5	CSVILQGEARQPQHF	TGCAGCGTAATCCTACAGGGAGAGGCTAGGCAGCCCCAGCATTTT
.	.	TRBV9	TRBJ2-5	CASSVGAQEGQETQYF	TGTGCCAGCAGCGTAGGGGCGCAAGAAGGCCAAGAGACCCAGTACTTC
once	TRBD2	TRBV11-2	TRBJ2-2	CASSWGLAGVTGELFF	TGTGCCAGCAGCTGGGGACTAGCGGGGGTCACCGGGGAGCTGTTTTTT
.	.	TRBV11-2	TRBJ2-7	CASSLQGYEQYF	TGTGCCAGCAGCCTACAGGGCTACGAGCAGTACTTC
.	.	TRBV7-9	TRBJ1-4	CASSPPATNEKLFF	TGTGCCAGCAGCCCCCCTGCAACTAATGAAAAACTGTTTTTT
.	TRBD2	TRBV5-1	TRBJ2-7	CASSLETSGRDEQYF	TGCGCCAGCAGCTTGGAAACTAGCGGGAGGGACGAGCAGTACTTC
.	.	TRBV11-2	TRBJ2-7	CASSAGPGYEQYF	TGTGCCAGCAGCGCGGGACCCGGCTACGAGCAGTACTTC
.	.	TRBV7-9	TRBJ1-4	CASSPIFLGEEKLFF	TGTGCCAGCAGCCCCATTTTTCTGGGGGAGGAAAAACTGTTTTTT
.	.	TRBV13	TRBJ2-7	CASARILGPYEQYF	TGTGCCAGCGCTAGAATTCTGGGTCCCTACGAGCAGTACTTC
.	TRBD2	TRBV7-6	TRBJ2-3	CASRPLTSGRADTQYF	TGTGCCAGCAGACCCCTGACTAGCGGGAGAGCAGATACGCAGTATTTT
.	TRBD2	TRBV16	TRBJ2-1	CASSQSRGGNEQFF	TGTGCCAGCAGCCAATCTCGCGGGGGGAATGAGCAGTTCTTC
.	.	TRBV6-6	TRBJ2-7	CASSYSGGEQYF	TGTGCCAGCAGTTACTCTGGAGGAGAGCAGTACTTC
.	.	TRBV7-9	TRBJ1-1	CASSTGTGNTEAFF	TGTGCCAGCAGCACCGGGACGGGGAACACTGAAGCTTTCTTT
.	TRBD2	TRBV5-1	TRBJ2-3	CASSLAFITSAFRPTDTQYF	TGCGCCAGCAGCTTGGCCTTTATAACTAGCGCATTCCGCCCCACAGATACGCAGTATTTT
.	.	TRBV28	TRBJ2-4	CASSLFTGAKNIQYF	TGTGCCAGCAGTTTATTTACGGGAGCCAAAAACATTCAGTACTTC
once	.	TRBV7-9	TRBJ2-3	CASSLAGGTEGTDTQYF	TGTGCCAGCAGCTTAGCGGGCGGGACTGAAGGCACAGATACGCAGTATTTT
.	TRBD1	TRBV19	TRBJ1-4	CASSIGTVNEKLFF	TGTGCCAGTAGTATCGGGACAGTGAATGAAAAACTGTTTTTT
.	TRBD2	TRBV9	TRBJ2-2	CASSPRITSGRALGTGELFF	TGTGCCAGCAGCCCCCGAATCACTAGCGGGAGGGCCTTGGGCACCGGGGAGCTGTTTTTT
.	.	TRBV5-6	TRBJ2-1	CASSLERNYYNEQFF	TGTGCCAGCAGCTTGGAACGGAACTACTACAATGAGCAGTTCTTC
once	.	TRBV7-8	TRBJ2-3	CASSRQARGTDTQYF	TGTGCCAGCAGCCGACAAGCCAGAGGCACAGATACGCAGTATTTT
.	TRBD1	TRBV7-9	TRBJ2-5	CASSLASLRQGWKQETQYF	TGTGCCAGCAGCTTAGCTTCCCTAAGACAGGGTTGGAAGCAAGAGACCCAGTACTTC
.	.	TRBV28	TRBJ2-5	CASSFPAETQYF	TGTGCCAGCAGTTTTCCGGCAGAGACCCAGTACTTC
few	.	TRBV27	TRBJ2-3	CASSQTSDTQYF	TGTGCCAGCAGTCAGACCTCAGATACGCAGTATTTT
.	.	TRBV7-8	TRBJ1-5	CASSGPGGIHSNQPQHF	TGTGCCAGCAGCGGCCCGGGGGGGATACATAGCAATCAGCCCCAGCATTTT
.	.	TRBV5-1	TRBJ2-1	CASSLGPFNEQFF	TGCGCCAGCAGCCTAGGGCCTTTCAATGAGCAGTTCTTC
.	.	TRBV6-5	TRBJ2-3	CATGLGNTQYF	TGTGCCACCGGGCTTGGGAATACGCAGTATTTT